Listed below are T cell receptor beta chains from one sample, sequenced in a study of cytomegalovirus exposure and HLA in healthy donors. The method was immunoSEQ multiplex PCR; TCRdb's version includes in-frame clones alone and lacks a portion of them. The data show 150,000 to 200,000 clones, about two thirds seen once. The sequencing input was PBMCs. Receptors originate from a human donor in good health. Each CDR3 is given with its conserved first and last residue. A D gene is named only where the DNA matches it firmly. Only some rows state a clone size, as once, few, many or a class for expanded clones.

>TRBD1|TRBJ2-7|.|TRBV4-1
TGCGCCAGCAGCCAAAAGTCTTATTCCGGGACAGGCTACGAGCAGTACTTC
CASSQKSYSGTGYEQYF
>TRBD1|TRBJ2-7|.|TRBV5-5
TGTGCCAGCAGCTGGACAGGGACAGAGCAGTACTTC
CASSWTGTEQYF
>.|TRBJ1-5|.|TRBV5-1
TGCGCCAGCCGTATCGGGAGCAATCAGCCCCAGCATTTT
CASRIGSNQPQHF
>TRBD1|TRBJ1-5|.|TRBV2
TGTGCCAGCAGTGAGGGGACAGGAGCGTGGCCCCAGCATTTT
CASSEGTGAWPQHF
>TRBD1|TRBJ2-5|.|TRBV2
TGTGCCAGCAGTGAAGCTGACAGGGGGGAGACCCAGTACTTC
CASSEADRGETQYF
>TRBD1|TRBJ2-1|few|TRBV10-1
TGCGCCAGCAGTGCGCCGGGACAGCCCCCCGATGAGCAGTTCTTC
CASSAPGQPPDEQFF
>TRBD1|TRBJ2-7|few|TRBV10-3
TGTGCCATCAGTGAGCTGACAGGTCAGGGGGAGTACTTC
CAISELTGQGEYF
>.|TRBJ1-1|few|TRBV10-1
TGCGCCAGCAGTGAGGGTTCGACAGGCGAGTTCCTCATGAACACTGAAGCTTTCTTT
CASSEGSTGEFLMNTEAFF
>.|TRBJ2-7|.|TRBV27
TGTGCCAGCAGTTTGATCGAGTCCTACGAGCAGTACTTC
CASSLIESYEQYF
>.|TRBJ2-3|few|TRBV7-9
TGTGCCAGCAGATTAGGAGCGACAGATACGCAGTATTTT
CASRLGATDTQYF
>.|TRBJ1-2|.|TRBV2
TGTGCCAGCAGTGGGGAGGGAACCTATGGCTACACCTTC
CASSGEGTYGYTF
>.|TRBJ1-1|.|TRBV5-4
TGTGCCAGCAGCTTCGGGGATTGGACTGAAGCTTTCTTT
CASSFGDWTEAFF
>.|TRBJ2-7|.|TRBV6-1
TGTGCCAGCAGGGGTTGGGTAGGGGTTTTAGACGAGCAGTACTTC
CASRGWVGVLDEQYF
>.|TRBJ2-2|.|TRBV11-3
TGTGCCAGCAGCTTAGGTTTACAAGACACCGGGGAGCTGTTTTTT
CASSLGLQDTGELFF
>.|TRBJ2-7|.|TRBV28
TGTGCCAGCACCACGAGGTCCTACGAGCAGTACTTC
CASTTRSYEQYF
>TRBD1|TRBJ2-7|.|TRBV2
TGTGCCAGCAGTTGGACAGGGCCCTCCTACGAGCAGTACTTC
CASSWTGPSYEQYF
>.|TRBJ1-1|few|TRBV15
TGTGCCACCAGCGGGCCGCAGGCCCTTGAAGCTTTCTTT
CATSGPQALEAFF
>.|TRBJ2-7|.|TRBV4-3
TGCGCCAGCAGTCCGGGACAAGCCTACGAGCAGTACTTC
CASSPGQAYEQYF
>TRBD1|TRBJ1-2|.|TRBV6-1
TGTGCCAGCAGGGGGCAGGGGGTCGGCTACACCTTC
CASRGQGVGYTF
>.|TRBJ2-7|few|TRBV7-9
TGTGCCAGCAGCCTCCAGGGTTACGAGCAGTACTTC
CASSLQGYEQYF
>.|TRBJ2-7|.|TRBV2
TGTGCCAGCAGGCCGGCGGTGAGCTCCTACGAGCAGTACTTC
CASRPAVSSYEQYF
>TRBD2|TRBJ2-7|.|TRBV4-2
TGTGCCAGCAGCCTTGGCAGCGGGGGGGCCTACGAGCAGTACTTC
CASSLGSGGAYEQYF
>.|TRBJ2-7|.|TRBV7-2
TGTGCCAGCAGCCCGTGGTCGGGCGGGTCCTACGAGCAGTACTTC
CASSPWSGGSYEQYF
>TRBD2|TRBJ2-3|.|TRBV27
TGTGCCAGCAGTTTAGGTTTAGCGGGTACGCAGTATTTT
CASSLGLAGTQYF
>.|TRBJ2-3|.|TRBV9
TGTGCCAGCAGCGTAGGGCAGGGCTCAGATACGCAGTATTTT
CASSVGQGSDTQYF
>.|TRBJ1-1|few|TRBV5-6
TGTGCCAGCAGCTGGGGGGACTCAAACACTGAAGCTTTCTTT
CASSWGDSNTEAFF
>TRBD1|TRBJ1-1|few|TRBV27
TGTGCCAGCAGTTACAGGGGCGGAAACACTGAAGCTTTCTTT
CASSYRGGNTEAFF
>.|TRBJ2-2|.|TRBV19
TGTGCCAGTAGTACGGGGGAGCAAGCCGGGGAGCTGTTTTTT
CASSTGEQAGELFF